This TCR beta chain was sequenced for a study of blood T cell repertoires in COVID-19. Study in general: Researchers got acute and convalescent COVID-19 samples from the United States, Italy and Spain. PBMCs, B-cell-depleted T cells, or T cells provided the cDNA or gDNA that made up the material.

In the authors' methods: The assay estimated nucleated cells by amplifying reference gene primers. Sequencing was performed with immunoSEQ multiplex PCR; in TCRdb, only in-frame clones are kept and a portion is missing. The V and J calls and clone size were taken over from that table, and D and trimming were inferred from the DNA. The table records under 250,000 clones, 80% of them present only once. Germline V gene sequence: CDR1 LNHDA, CDR2 SQIVND (reference sequence). V was pared by 4 bases and J by 1 base, with 11 bases between. This CDR3 spans 14 amino acids. This sequence joins TRBV19 and TRBJ2-7, with a tentative D call TRBD1 (5 bases). This clonotype was sampled from a woman aged 70-85 years with acute or convalescent COVID-19. Sequenced sample: peripheral blood. The CDR3 is CASSTKTGSYEQYF. The CDR3 region has the DNA TGTGCCAGTAGTACTAAAACAGGTTCCTACGAGCAGTACTTC.